These 9 T cell receptor beta chains originate from one sample sequenced in a study of blood T cell repertoires in COVID-19. Sequencing used immunoSEQ multiplex PCR; TCRdb keeps in-frame clones, though not all of them. Here the sample spans around 200,000 clones, approximately 86% being singletons. The sequencing input was peripheral blood. The source is a man in his forties or fifties with active or convalescent COVID-19.

This clone was found a few times. V and J are TRBV19 and TRBJ1-3; 8 positions agree with TRBD1. From germline, CDR1 is LNHDA and CDR2 SQIVND (reference sequence). Unmatched junction bases numbered 8, after V lost 10 bases and J lost 0 bases. The CDR3 is 15 amino acids. DNA for the CDR3: TGTGCCACCGGGGACAGGTTCTCCTCTGGAAACACCATATATTTT. Its protein product is CATGDRFSSGNTIYF.

The chain is built from TRBV30 and TRBJ2-7, with 10 bases identical to TRBD1. V lost 5 bases and J lost 5; bases outside the gene matches: 6. CDR1 and CDR2 from the germline V gene are GTSNPN and SVGIG (reference sequence). The CDR3 loop spans 13 amino acids. The CDR3 coding sequence is TGTGCCTGGGGGACAGGGGTGCACGACGAGCAGTACTTC. Encoded protein: CAWGTGVHDEQYF.

V is TRBV24-1 and J is TRBJ2-3; D possibly corresponds to TRBD2 (6 bases). The CDR3 covers 15 residues. Germline assignment: CDR1 KGHDR and CDR2 SFDVKD. Trimming took off 3 bases at V and 6 bases at J, with 15 bases between the two ends. The CDR3 DNA reads as TGTGCCACCAGTGATCCCCTCGGGAGCGGGGATACGCAGTATTTT. Encoded protein: CATSDPLGSGDTQYF.

V usage is TRBV30 and J usage is TRBJ1-1, with D possibly matching TRBD1 (6 bases). Per germline, CDR1 GTSNPN and CDR2 SVGIG (reference sequence). The CDR3 runs to 12 residues. Trimming removed 4 bases from V and 1 base from J, with 7 bases in between. This chain's CDR3 is CAWIGGNTEAFF. The CDR3 nucleotides read TGTGCCTGGATAGGGGGGAACACTGAAGCTTTCTTT.

The chain is built from TRBV2 and TRBJ2-1; 8 bases align to TRBD2. The germline CDR1 and CDR2 sequences are SNHLY and FYNNEI. Unmatched junction bases numbered 8, after V lost 6 bases and J lost 4 bases. This CDR3 is built from 15 residues. CDR3 sequence (DNA): TGTGCCAGCAGGGAGCGGGGGACAACGTACAATGAGCAGTTCTTC. Protein: CASRERGTTYNEQFF.

This clone was counted only a few times. V usage is TRBV13 and J usage is TRBJ2-5; 7 bases are shared with TRBD1. V shed 7 bases and J 3 bases; nucleotides not matched to a gene: 5. Germline assignment: CDR1 PRHDT and CDR2 FYEKMQ (reference sequence). The CDR3 is 13 amino acids. The CDR3 nucleotides are TGTGCCAGCAAGATGACAGGGAAAGAGACCCAGTACTTC. This translates into CASKMTGKETQYF.

The V gene is TRBV5-1, the J gene TRBJ2-2; no reliable D call. V lost 4 bases and J lost 1, with 11 bases in between. Germline V CDR1 and CDR2: SGHRS, YFSETQ. This CDR3 has 15 residues. This chain's CDR3 is CASSDPGRNTGELFF. The CDR3 nucleotides are TGCGCCAGCAGCGACCCAGGAAGGAACACCGGGGAGCTGTTTTTT. The full variable domain, with the rest looked up from reference TRBV5-1 and TRBJ2-2, is KAGVTQTPRYLIKTRGQQVTLSCSPISGHRSVSWYQQTPGQGLQFLFEYFSETQRNKGNFPGRFSGRQFSNSRSEMNVSTLELGDSALYLCASSDPGRNTGELFFGEGSRLTVL.

The chain links TRBV5-5 to TRBJ2-2; no firm D call. Germline CDR1 is SGHKS and CDR2 is YYEKEE (reference sequence). V gave up 1 base and J gave up 4 bases, with 8 bases separating them. The CDR3 extends over 14 amino acids. CDR3 nucleotides: TGTGCCAGCAGCTTGCGTGCCGGCACCGGGGAGCTGTTTTTT. Translation: CASSLRAGTGELFF.

J is TRBJ2-2 and V is TRBV7-2, with TRBD1 identical over 9 bases. The germline CDR1 and CDR2 sequences are SGHTA and FQGNSA. The CDR3 contains 15 residues. V dropped 5 bases and J dropped 5; count of bases not matched to a gene: 6. The CDR3 reads CASSPRQGGTGELFF. CDR3 bases: TGTGCCAGCAGCCCTAGACAGGGGGGAACCGGGGAGCTGTTTTTT.